This TCR beta chain was captured by sequencing in a study of blood T cell repertoires in COVID-19. For the study at large: The United States, Italy and Spain were the sources of the acute and convalescent COVID-19 samples. PBMCs, B-cell-depleted T cells, or T cells were the source of the cDNA or gDNA that made up the material.

Original analysis: Amplification with reference gene primers provided the estimates of nucleated cell counts. TCRdb keeps only in-frame clones here, not all; method: immunoSEQ multiplex PCR. Clone size and V and J calls were adopted from that table, with D and trimming inferred from the DNA. The sample contains 70,000 or so clones, about four fifths of which appear only once. The specimen sequenced was peripheral blood. The sequence came from a human donor in a cohort sampled during active COVID-19.

CDR3 sequence: CASSTGTGWFEEKLFF. As DNA, the CDR3 is TGTGCCAGCAGCACCGGTACAGGATGGTTCGAGGAAAAACTGTTTTTT. This rearrangement joins TRBV11-2 to TRBJ1-4; D perhaps matches TRBD1 (5 bases). Germline V gene data show CDR1 as SGHAT and CDR2 as FQNNGV. The CDR3 runs 16 residues. Trimming pared 5 bases from V and 8 bases from J, leaving 21 bases between. Full variable domain (rest looked up from reference TRBV11-2 and TRBJ1-4): EAGVAQSPRYKIIEKRQSVAFWCNPISGHATLYWYQQILGQGPKLLIQFQNNGVVDDSQLPKDRFSAERLKGVDSTLKIQPAKLEDSAVYLCASSTGTGWFEEKLFFGSGTQLSVL.